The T cell receptor beta chain described here comes from a study of breast tumors, draining lymph nodes, adjacent tissues. General study findings and limits: Tumor repertoires ranked between lymph nodes and nontumor tissue in diversity, with V and J gene preferences. Luminal-like breast cancer showed significantly greater tumor-nontumor repertoire similarity than basal-like breast cancer did.

As regards this clonotype: Antigen specificity is unknown. One junction end does not reproduce the germline sequence, and a read error may be involved.

Each CDR3 protein is one row after TCRdb ran MiXCR on the multiplex PCR reads. The sample has 16,000 or so distinct CDR3 sequences; 45% are singletons. This CDR3 region has 15 residues. CDR1 and CDR2 from the germline V gene are SGHVT and SQSDAQ. The sequence was obtained from a female donor with breast cancer. Some clones in this sample may be carry-over from other donors' samples. The rearrangement joins TRBV7-4 to TRBJ2-7, with 14 bases matching TRBD2. Sequenced: tumor-adjacent breast tissue. The CDR3 DNA reads TGTGCCAGCAGCTCTGGACTAGCGGGAGGTAACGAGCAGCACTTC. Its translation is CASSSGLAGGNEQHF.